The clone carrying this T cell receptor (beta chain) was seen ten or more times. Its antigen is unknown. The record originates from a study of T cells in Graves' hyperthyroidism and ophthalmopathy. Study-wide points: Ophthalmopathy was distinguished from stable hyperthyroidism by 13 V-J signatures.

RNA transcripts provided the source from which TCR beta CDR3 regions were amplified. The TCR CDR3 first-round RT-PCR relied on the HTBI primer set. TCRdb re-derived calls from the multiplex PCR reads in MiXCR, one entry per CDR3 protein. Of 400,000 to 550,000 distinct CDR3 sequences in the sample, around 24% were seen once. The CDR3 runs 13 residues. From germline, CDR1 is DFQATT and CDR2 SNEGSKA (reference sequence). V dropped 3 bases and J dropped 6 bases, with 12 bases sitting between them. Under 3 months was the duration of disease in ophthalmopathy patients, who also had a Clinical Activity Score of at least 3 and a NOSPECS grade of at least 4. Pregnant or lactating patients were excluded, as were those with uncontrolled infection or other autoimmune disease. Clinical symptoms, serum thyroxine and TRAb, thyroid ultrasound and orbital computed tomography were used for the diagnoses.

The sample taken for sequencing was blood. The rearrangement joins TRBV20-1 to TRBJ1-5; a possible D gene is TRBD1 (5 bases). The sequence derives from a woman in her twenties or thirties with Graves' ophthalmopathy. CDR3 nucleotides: TGCAGTGCTAGTGGTCAGGGTAGTCAGCCCCAGCATTTT. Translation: CSASGQGSQPQHF.